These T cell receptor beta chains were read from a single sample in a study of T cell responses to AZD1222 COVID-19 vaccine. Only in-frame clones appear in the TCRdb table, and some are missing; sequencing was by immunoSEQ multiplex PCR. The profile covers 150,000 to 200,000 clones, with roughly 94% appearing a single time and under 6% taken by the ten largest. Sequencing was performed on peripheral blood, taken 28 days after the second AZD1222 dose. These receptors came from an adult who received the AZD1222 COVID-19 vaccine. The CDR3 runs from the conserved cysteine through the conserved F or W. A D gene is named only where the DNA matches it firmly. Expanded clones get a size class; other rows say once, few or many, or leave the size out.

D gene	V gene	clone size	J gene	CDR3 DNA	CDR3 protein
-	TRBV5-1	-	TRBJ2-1	TGCGCCAGCTTAGGAGTAGACAAGGCCAATGAGCAGTTCTTC	CASLGVDKANEQFF
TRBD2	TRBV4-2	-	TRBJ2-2	TGTGCCAGCAGCCAAGTGGGCAGCGGGAGTAACGGGGAGCTGTTTTTT	CASSQVGSGSNGELFF
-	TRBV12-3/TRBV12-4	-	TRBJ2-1	TGTGCCAGCAGCGCACTCACCCAGACAGAGCAGTTCTTC	CASSALTQTEQFF
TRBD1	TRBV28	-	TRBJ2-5	TGTGCCAGCACCTTACCGGGACAGGGGGTGGAGACCCAGTACTTC	CASTLPGQGVETQYF
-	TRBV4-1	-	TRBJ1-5	TGCGCCAGCAGCCAAGTTATGGGTATTGGCAATCAGCCCCAGCATTTT	CASSQVMGIGNQPQHF
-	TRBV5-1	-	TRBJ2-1	TGCGCCAGCAGCTTGGTTCCGGGACAAACCTACAATGAGCAGTTCTTC	CASSLVPGQTYNEQFF
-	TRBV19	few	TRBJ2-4	TGTGCCACCCAAGATCTACTAGCCAAAAACATTCAGTACTTC	CATQDLLAKNIQYF
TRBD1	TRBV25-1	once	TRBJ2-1	TGTGCCAGCAGTGAAAGGACAGGGGGCTCCTACAATGAGCAGTTCTTC	CASSERTGGSYNEQFF
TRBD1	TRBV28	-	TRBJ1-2	TGTGCCAGCAGGACTGACAGGGAAGGCTACACCTTC	CASRTDREGYTF
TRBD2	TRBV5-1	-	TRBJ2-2	TGCGCCAGCAGCCCCGAGGGGGGGCTAGCGGGAGCCGGGGAGCTGTTTTTT	CASSPEGGLAGAGELFF
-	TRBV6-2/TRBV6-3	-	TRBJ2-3	TGTGCCAGCAGCCCTCCGACCACAGATACGCAGTATTTT	CASSPPTTDTQYF
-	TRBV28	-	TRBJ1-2	TGTGCCAGCAGAGTTGCGGCATTAGGGGGTGGCTACACCTTC	CASRVAALGGGYTF
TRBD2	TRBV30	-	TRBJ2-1	TGTGCCTGGAGTGAGCGGCGGGGGGCCTTATACAATGAGCAGTTCTTC	CAWSERRGALYNEQFF
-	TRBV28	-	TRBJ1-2	TGTGCCAGCAGTTCTCGTACCCAGGGCGGCTATGGCTACACCTTC	CASSSRTQGGYGYTF
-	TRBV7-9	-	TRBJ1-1	TGTGCCAGCACCTACATGAACACTGAAGCTTTCTTT	CASTYMNTEAFF
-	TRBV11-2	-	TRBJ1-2	TGTGCCAGCAGCTCACCCCGCTTACTGGATAACTATGGCTACACCTTC	CASSSPRLLDNYGYTF
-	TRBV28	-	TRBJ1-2	TGTGCCAGCAGTTTCGTGGACAGTTATGGCTACACCTTC	CASSFVDSYGYTF
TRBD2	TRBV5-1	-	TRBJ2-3	TGCGCCAGCGCCTCGGGGGGGCCCACAGATACGCAGTATTTT	CASASGGPTDTQYF
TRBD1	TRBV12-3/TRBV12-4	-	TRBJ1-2	TGTGCCAGCAGTACAGGGGTTGGCTACACCTTC	CASSTGVGYTF
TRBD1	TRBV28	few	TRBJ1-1	TGTGCCAGCAGTTTCTGGACAGGCGGACGGGGCACTGAAGCTTTCTTT	CASSFWTGGRGTEAFF
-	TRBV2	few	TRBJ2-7	TGTGCCAGTAGGGAGGAGATCTACGAGCAGTACTTC	CASREEIYEQYF
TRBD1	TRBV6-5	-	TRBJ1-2	TGTGCCAGCACACAGGGGGCAGGCTACACCTTC	CASTQGAGYTF
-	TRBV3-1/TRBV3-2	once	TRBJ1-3	TGTGCCAGCAGCCAACAAATGAACACCATATATTTT	CASSQQMNTIYF
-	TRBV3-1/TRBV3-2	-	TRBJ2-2	TGTGCCAGCAGCCGAGGGGGGAACCGGAACACCGGGGAGCTGTTTTTT	CASSRGGNRNTGELFF
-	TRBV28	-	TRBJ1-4	TGTGCCAGCAGTCCGTGGACAGTAACTAATGAAAAACTGTTTTTT	CASSPWTVTNEKLFF
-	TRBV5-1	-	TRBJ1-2	TGCGCCAGCAGCTTGGACCCTTCTTCTAACTATGGCTACACCTTC	CASSLDPSSNYGYTF
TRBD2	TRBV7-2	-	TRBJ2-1	TGTGCCAGCAAACAAGGGACTAGCGGGTACAATGAGCAGTTCTTC	CASKQGTSGYNEQFF
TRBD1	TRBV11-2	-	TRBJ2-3	TGTGCCAGCAGCTTAGGACAGGGGGGGAATACGCAGTATTTT	CASSLGQGGNTQYF
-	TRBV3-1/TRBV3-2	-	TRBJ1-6	TGTGCCAGCAGCCAGGACAATTCACCCCTCCACTTT	CASSQDNSPLHF
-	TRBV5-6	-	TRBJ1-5	TGTGCCAGCAGCTGGATGGATCAGCCCCAGCATTTT	CASSWMDQPQHF
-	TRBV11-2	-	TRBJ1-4	TGTGCCAGCAGCTCACGCGGGGGTGCTGAAAAACTGTTTTTT	CASSSRGGAEKLFF
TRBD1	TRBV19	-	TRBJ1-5	TGTGCCAGTAGTACGGGACAGGGGCGAGGTCAGCCCCAGCATTTT	CASSTGQGRGQPQHF
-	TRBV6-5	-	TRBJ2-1	TGTGCCACAGGGCGGGATACCATTGATGAGCAGTTCTTC	CATGRDTIDEQFF
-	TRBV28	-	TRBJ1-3	TGTGCCAGCAAAGAAGGTTGGGACACCATATATTTT	CASKEGWDTIYF
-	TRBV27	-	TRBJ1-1	TGTGCCAGCAGTTGGGCAGGGTGGGACCCGAACACTGAAGCTTTCTTT	CASSWAGWDPNTEAFF
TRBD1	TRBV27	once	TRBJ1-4	TGTGCCAGCAGTTCCCGACAGGGTGAAAAACTGTTTTTT	CASSSRQGEKLFF
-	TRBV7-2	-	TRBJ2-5	TGTGCCAGCAGCCCTACAGGGTCAGAGACCCAGTACTTC	CASSPTGSETQYF
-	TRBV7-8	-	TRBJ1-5	TGTGCCAGCAGCTCGGGACGATTCGGTCAGCCCCAGCATTTT	CASSSGRFGQPQHF
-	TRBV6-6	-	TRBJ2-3	TGTGCCAGCAGTTACTTCCAGGAAATCACAGATACGCAGTATTTT	CASSYFQEITDTQYF
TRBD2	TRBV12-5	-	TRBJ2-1	TGTGCTAGTGGTCTCACTAGCGGGAGGATCAATGAGCAGTTCTTC	CASGLTSGRINEQFF
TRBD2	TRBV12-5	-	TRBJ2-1	TGTGCTAGTGGTTCCCTGGGGACTACCCTTGGGGGTGAGCAGTTCTTC	CASGSLGTTLGGEQFF
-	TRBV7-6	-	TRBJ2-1	TGTGCCAGCAGCTTAGACGGGCCGAGCTTATACAATGAGCAGTTCTTC	CASSLDGPSLYNEQFF
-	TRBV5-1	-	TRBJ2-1	TGCGCCAGCAGCTTGGTGGCGGATTACAATGAGCAGTTCTTC	CASSLVADYNEQFF
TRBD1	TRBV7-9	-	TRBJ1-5	TGTGCCAGCAGCTCGACGACAGGGTATAGCAATCAGCCCCAGCATTTT	CASSSTTGYSNQPQHF
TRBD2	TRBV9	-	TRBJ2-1	TGTGCCAGCAGCGTTGGCGGGAGGGTTGATGAGCAGTTCTTC	CASSVGGRVDEQFF
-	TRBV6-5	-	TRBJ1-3	TGTGCCAGCAGTTCCATGGGGGCGCAGGGAAACACCATATATTTT	CASSSMGAQGNTIYF
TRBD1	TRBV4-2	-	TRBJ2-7	TGTGCCAGCAGCCGAGGGGACAGCTACGAGCAGTACTTC	CASSRGDSYEQYF
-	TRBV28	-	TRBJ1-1	TGTGCCAGCAAAAGGATTGAAGCTTTCTTT	CASKRIEAFF
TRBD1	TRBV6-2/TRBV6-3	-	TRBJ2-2	TGTGCCAGCAGTTACGATATGGCAGGGGGCCCCACCGGGGAGCTGTTTTTT	CASSYDMAGGPTGELFF
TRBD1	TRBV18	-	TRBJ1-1	TGTGCCAGCTTTCCAACCAGGGGGATTAACACTGAAGCTTTCTTT	CASFPTRGINTEAFF
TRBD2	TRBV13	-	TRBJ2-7	TGTGCCAGCAGCTTCGGGACTAGCCCCTCCTACGAGCAGTACTTC	CASSFGTSPSYEQYF
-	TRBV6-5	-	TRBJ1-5	TGTGCCAGCAGCCGGGGTACAGGGACCAATCAGCCCCAGCATTTT	CASSRGTGTNQPQHF
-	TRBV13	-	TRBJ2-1	TGTGCCAGCGGCGCAGGGGCCTCCTACAATGAGCAGTTCTTC	CASGAGASYNEQFF
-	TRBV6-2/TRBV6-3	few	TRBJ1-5	TGTGCCAGCAGCCCGGGGGGCAGTAGCAATCAGCCCCAGCATTTT	CASSPGGSSNQPQHF
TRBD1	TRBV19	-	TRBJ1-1	TGTGCCAGTAGTAGACAGGGGATGACTTTCTTT	CASSRQGMTFF